Listed here is a single T cell receptor beta chain. This clone has only a few counts. The antigen this receptor binds is unknown. No base qualities exist here, and no much larger clone lies one base off it. The cohort comprised several hundred healthy bone marrow donors. Cohort members were all nominally healthy when sampled, although unrecorded immune exposures were likely present. The donor was CMV seropositive and was included in the group of 250 to 300 seropositive cohort members. Every donor gave a peripheral blood sample, and the peripheral blood mononuclear cells from that sample were used for TCR beta sequencing. The Qiagen DNeasy Blood Extraction Kit was used to extract genomic DNA from the blood cell samples. This record belongs to a study of cytomegalovirus exposure and HLA in healthy donors (dated by TCRdb to about 2017). About the study as a whole: An earlier analysis of a few hundred of the donors reported approximately 300 Gb of sequence data and roughly 120 million unique TCR beta sequences obtained from 180 million or so T cells. An early release covering roughly 580 HLA-typed donors comprised about 320 gigabases of sequencing data and around 85 million unique TCR sequences. Of the 350 to 450 genotyped donors, approximately 80% fell in the genetic ancestry cluster associated with self-reported Caucasian donors. The study was designed to test whether signatures of past pathogen exposure could be identified by cataloging public T cell receptors. The study profiled the T cell repertoires of hundreds of subjects by immunosequencing and related them to cytomegalovirus serostatus. In addition to the first cohort of 666 subjects, a separate validation cohort of 130 or so different subjects was used. The study combined high-throughput TCR immunosequencing, statistical association of individual TCRs with disease status, and machine learning to predict cytomegalovirus infection status. A later analysis re-examined previously published TCR beta repertoires from more than 650 donors and added high-resolution HLA genotyping to investigate patterns of TCR occurrence. Rather than drawing on any new phenotypic data, the later analysis identified candidate immune exposures from TCR beta sequences and the way those sequences occurred across donors. An earlier analysis of fewer than 700 of the donors applied high-throughput TCR beta sequencing to assess whether each TCR beta V gene segment acted as functional or pseudogenic. Donor age, sex, ethnicity and CMV serostatus were compiled together with the repertoire data. A later genetic analysis used genome-wide SNP genotypes for about 60% of the roughly 670 donors, treating that subset as a discovery cohort. Every repertoire in the discovery cohort had been generated on one and the same sequencing platform. Both class I and class II loci were covered by HLA typing, at four-digit resolution. The number of donors typed differed by locus, with about 629-630 for A, B, C, DRB1 and DQB1, around 500 for DQA1, about 610 for DPA1, and some 450 for DPB1. Five DR-DQ haplotypes were treated as single units for association and clustering because of strong linkage in the cohort. Across about 370 genotyped donors of the cohort, an average of about 240,000 unique TCR beta nucleotide sequences per donor were sequenced, and roughly a sixth of those sequences were non-productive. Study-wide conclusions, independent of this receptor: Correlated functional status among segregating V segments might be attributable to linkage disequilibrium, but an unknown experimental factor could not be ruled out. A later analysis found that most CMV-associated TCR beta chains appeared HLA-restricted, with HLA associations seemingly driven largely by CMV exposure. Specific HLA alleles were associated with some 15,000 TCR beta sequences at a false discovery rate of 0.05 in a later analysis. For the cohort, immune exposure information was limited to CMV serostatus. Because some donors lacked HLA typing at each locus, the association tests relied only on the typed subset. A total of 150 or so TCR beta chains were listed by the study as associated with cytomegalovirus. While some public TCRs were present in many individuals, most TCR sequences turned up only very rarely across donors. Presence/absence analyses assumed roughly uniform sequencing depth across donors, an assumption that may not hold. Because counts were too low, some 17 rarely observed V segments, including chromosome 9 orphons, were left out of the earlier analysis of 587 of the donors. In an earlier analysis of 587 of the donors, most TCR beta V segments were observed in productive rearrangements about 87% or about 30% of the time, broadly matching IMGT annotations. A group of highly shared sequence variants was considered likely to be a technical artifact of the sequencing pipeline. It was suggested by the authors that the approach could potentially be generalized to other disease states and immunological phenotypes. This cohort had only TCR beta chains sequenced, and the lack of alpha or paired-chain data limited which features could be detected. A later analysis found that TCR association rates varied across HLA loci, with DRB1 alleles showing the most associated TCRs and HLA-C alleles the fewest. Cytomegalovirus status was reported to be diagnosed by the classifier with high specificity and sensitivity in both the original and validation cohorts. In vitro tests confirmed that a few of the cytomegalovirus-associated TCR beta chains recognize cytomegalovirus antigens. Because the 87-base-pair reads could not distinguish some IMGT-functional V segments, including TRBV6-2 and TRBV6-3, those segments were excluded. Compared with the approximately 700-donor mean, donors in an Asian-associated ancestry cluster had fewer N-insertions in productive TCRs, according to a later genetic analysis. In a later analysis, HLA-associated TCR beta chains showed more clonal expansion and lower generation probabilities than non-associated chains that were equally common. A further reported finding was that TCR beta sequences accurately predicted the HLA-A and HLA-B alleles for most subjects in the first cohort. A later analysis reported that several top co-occurrence clusters appeared linked to parvovirus B19, influenza, CMV and Epstein-Barr virus. When HLA alleles, especially DR and DQ, strongly co-occurred, TCR associations were difficult to assign to individual alleles. In a later genetic analysis, a missense DCLRE1C variant was associated with V-gene and J-gene trimming of TCR beta chains, and the association was replicated in an independent cohort.

Library preparation used the immunoSEQ multiplex PCR assay. For the multiplex PCR, a mixture combining 60 forward primers for TCR Vbeta segments and 13 reverse primers for TCR Jbeta segments was used. The CDR3 region of rearranged TCR beta genes was amplified from genomic DNA with a multiplex PCR assay. The Illumina HiSeq System was used to sequence the amplified TCR beta libraries as 87-base-pair reads. The original methods were these. A later analysis tallied about 77 million unique TCR beta chains across the 610 or so repertoires, and some 10 million of those chains were shared by two or more donors. Raw reads were error-corrected and collapsed into unique sequences with a nearest-neighbor algorithm that merged closely related sequences to remove PCR and sequencing errors. V, D and J gene segments were assigned by aligning CDR3 sequences to IMGT reference sequences. For a sequence to be retained, a match of at least six nucleotides to both a V gene segment and a J gene segment was required. Rearrangements were classified as productive when the CDR3 lacked stop codons and remained in frame with V and J, and all other rearrangements were classified as non-productive. CDR3 was defined by IMGT convention, running from the second conserved V-encoded cysteine to the conserved J-encoded phenylalanine. In an earlier analysis of approximately 500 of the donors, sequences lacking an unambiguous match to a single V gene segment were excluded. An earlier analysis of almost 600 of the donors classified V segments as functional when productive rearrangements were above 56.7% and as segregating when the standard deviation between donors was above 5%. To diagnose cytomegalovirus status from the catalog of TCR beta chain sequences, a statistical classification framework was built. A later analysis assigned V and J genes by comparing TCR nucleotide sequences with IMGT/GENE-DB human TR gene sequences. In a later analysis, CDR3 sequences and most-parsimonious VDJ recombination scenarios were assigned using the TCRdist pipeline. In a later analysis, every TCR beta chain was defined by the combination of its CDR3 amino acid sequence and its V-gene family, and reads without a unique V-gene family were dropped. To address suspected cross-contamination and a sequencing artifact, a later analysis removed a few hundred highly shared, low-generation-probability nucleotide sequences. In a later analysis, a clonal expansion index was calculated for each public chain from normalized within-repertoire ranks of inferred template counts. In a later analysis, generation probabilities were computed using a VDJ recombination model fitted to out-of-frame rearrangements, and the results were checked against IGoR. In a later analysis, hypergeometric tests were used to score TCR-TCR, TCR-HLA and TCR-CMV co-occurrence, with a repertoire-size bias correction applied to TCR pairs. False discovery rates were estimated in a later analysis by permuting HLA or CMV assignments 20 times. A later analysis grouped co-occurring TCRs with DBSCAN, adding TCRdist sequence similarity when clustering within HLA-allele-positive subsets. For co-occurrence clustering, repertoires with fewer than 30,000 or more than 120,000 public chains were excluded, along with a handful of repertoires with anomalous nucleotide sharing. In TCRdb, the immuneACCESS table is reduced to in-frame sequences with V and J assigned. These tables do not hold every clone; where another copy was compared, an unresolved V gene accounts for under half, and the others remain unexplained. From that table come the V and J calls and clone size; the DNA was used to work out D and trimming. This sample gives over 150,000 clones in total; about 63% of them show up just once. Of the sample, 2.5% to 3% falls within the top ten clones.

The CDR1 and CDR2 encoded by the germline V gene (reference sequence) are LNHDA and SQIVND. V lost 5 bases and J lost 2 bases, and the count of bases not matched to a germline gene is 5. From cysteine to phenylalanine, the CDR3 is 14 amino acids long. Here the CDR3 DNA is all that survives: 42 bases in frame from base 1. The receptor comes from a woman in her thirties or forties in good health and CMV-seropositive. The chain couples TRBV19 to TRBJ2-7; 8 of the junction bases match TRBD1. Sequenced material: PBMCs. CDR3 region: CASSLGQGTYEQYF. The nucleotides read TGTGCCAGTAGTCTAGGACAGGGCACCTACGAGCAGTACTTC.